This is a list of T cell receptor beta chains from one sample in a study of blood T cell repertoires in COVID-19. TCRdb's copy holds only in-frame clones and misses some; the assay was immunoSEQ multiplex PCR. Altogether a few hundred thousand clones are present, almost 85% being singletons, with the ten largest covering 5% to 6.5%. Sequenced: peripheral blood. All receptors derive from a man between 50 and 59 years old with active or convalescent COVID-19. The CDR3 runs from the conserved cysteine through the conserved F or W. D genes are given only for firm matches.

TRBV7-6,TRBD1,TRBJ2-6,CASSLKTGGSSFSGANVLTF
TRBV5-5,-,TRBJ1-2,CASSLDARGGYGYTF
TRBV9,TRBD1,TRBJ1-4,CASSVGQGPNEKLFF
TRBV5-1,TRBD1,TRBJ1-4,CASGRQGARNEKLFF
TRBV3-1/TRBV3-2,TRBD2,TRBJ2-1,CASSPLGLAGKSNEQFF
TRBV9,TRBD1,TRBJ2-2,CASSVWGQGGTGELFF
TRBV6-5,TRBD2,TRBJ2-7,CASSFSGPSGQYF
TRBV27,TRBD2,TRBJ2-7,CASSSAGTRTYEQYF
TRBV27,TRBD2,TRBJ2-1,CASSPAGGTYNEQFF
TRBV6-5,-,TRBJ2-7,CASSRYFSAYEQYF
TRBV13,-,TRBJ1-1,CASSSRGGGRTFF
TRBV30,-,TRBJ1-4,CVWTKEKLFF
TRBV19,TRBD2,TRBJ2-1,CASSPRPGTSASYNEQFF
TRBV7-3,TRBD2,TRBJ2-1,CASSLGLADYNEQFF
TRBV23-1,-,TRBJ1-2,CASSQSGGSKLSNFGYTF
TRBV14,-,TRBJ1-3,CASSRGSGTPSGNTIYF
TRBV19,TRBD2,TRBJ2-1,CASSRTTSGRIYEQFF
TRBV9,-,TRBJ1-3,CASSVGRAGNTIYF
TRBV7-2,-,TRBJ1-5,CASSLMGGNWGGPQHF
TRBV3-1/TRBV3-2,TRBD2,TRBJ2-3,CASRASGRTTDTQYF
TRBV5-1,-,TRBJ2-1,CASSLGEAVGNEQFF
TRBV24-1,TRBD1,TRBJ2-7,CATSDPGTGGDEQYF
TRBV2,-,TRBJ2-7,CASSAKYEQYF
TRBV27,-,TRBJ2-7,CASSLSRGPYEQYF
TRBV18,TRBD1,TRBJ2-5,CASSPSTGVETQYF
TRBV6-5,-,TRBJ1-5,CASRSRGSNQPQHF
TRBV2,TRBD1,TRBJ1-2,CASSRQGTPSYGYTF
TRBV28,-,TRBJ2-7,CASSSGGPPLYEQYF
TRBV19,-,TRBJ1-1,CASSPDGPRVSTEAFF
TRBV7-3,-,TRBJ2-2,CASSSQSGGNSNTGELFF
TRBV4-2,TRBD2,TRBJ2-1,CASSIGRGSYNEQFF
TRBV7-9,TRBD1,TRBJ1-5,CASSATGDQPQHF
TRBV5-1,-,TRBJ2-6,CASSPWGSVDNSGANVLTF
TRBV9,TRBD2,TRBJ2-1,CASKGAAGGNNEQFF
TRBV24-1,-,TRBJ1-5,CADQGSGNQPQHF
TRBV6-1,TRBD1,TRBJ2-5,CASRQGQSETQYF
TRBV29-1,-,TRBJ1-5,CSVGQVPNQPQHF
TRBV4-2,-,TRBJ1-2,CASSQERQGLLGYTF
TRBV5-1,-,TRBJ2-5,CASSPGGETQYF
TRBV19,TRBD2,TRBJ2-7,CASSMTSGRFNEQYF
TRBV3-1/TRBV3-2,-,TRBJ1-6,CASSHGHSLYNSPLHF
TRBV6-1,-,TRBJ2-5,CASSEAGSPRGETQYF
TRBV28,-,TRBJ1-2,CASSATTGFYGYTF
TRBV27,TRBD2,TRBJ2-7,CASTPLAGPYEQYF
TRBV7-9,-,TRBJ1-1,CASSSAMNTEAFF
TRBV6-5,-,TRBJ2-5,CASSYSGLQETQYF
TRBV5-6,TRBD2,TRBJ2-7,CASSSRLAGALDEQYF
TRBV4-1,-,TRBJ2-7,CASSQVLLAGSSYEQYF
TRBV28,-,TRBJ2-3,CASSLRAGRDTQYF
TRBV20-1,-,TRBJ2-7,CSAGTYEQYF
TRBV5-8,TRBD1,TRBJ2-5,CASSPMLNVQGARQETQYF
TRBV3-1/TRBV3-2,TRBD1,TRBJ2-7,CASSRPGQAYEQYF
TRBV30,-,TRBJ1-5,CAWSGRGGSLNQPQHF
TRBV7-9,-,TRBJ1-1,CASSPDSYTEAFF
TRBV27,-,TRBJ1-1,CASSRPPGVGTEAFF
TRBV7-2,-,TRBJ1-3,CASSSQGSGNTIYF
TRBV15,-,TRBJ1-6,CATSTLGSSYNSPLHF
TRBV6-5,-,TRBJ2-7,CASSLTAGEQYF